The 32 T cell receptor beta chains below all came from one sample that was sequenced in a study of blood T cell repertoires in COVID-19. Profiling relied on immunoSEQ multiplex PCR, and the TCRdb table lists in-frame clones only, not all of them. The sample carries 150,000 to 200,000 clones, 90% recorded once. The sample was peripheral blood. These TCRs come from a man over 45 with acute or convalescent COVID-19.

The rearrangement links TRBV6-2 or TRBV6-3 to TRBJ2-7; a weak D match, TRBD2 (6 bases). This CDR3 region has 14 residues. Trimming stripped 2 bases from V and 3 bases from J, with 11 bases between. Germline V CDR1 and CDR2: MNHEY, SVGEGT. The CDR3 sequence is CASSYPGRGYEQYF. The CDR3 DNA is TGTGCCAGCAGTTACCCCGGGCGGGGCTACGAGCAGTACTTC.

The chain carries TRBV7-6 and TRBJ2-5; 12 bases agree with TRBD2. The ends lost 4 bases at V and 2 bases at J; junction bases unmatched: 5. Germline lookup yields CDR1 SGHVS and CDR2 FNYEAQ. The CDR3 is 16 residues long. The CDR3, as DNA: TGTGCCAGCAGCTCCTTGACTAGCGGGAGACAAGAGACCCAGTACTTC. Protein product: CASSSLTSGRQETQYF.

The V gene is TRBV5-4, the J gene TRBJ2-3; a possible D gene is TRBD1 (5 bases). V dropped 0 bases and J dropped 6 bases, with 11 bases sitting between them. There are 14 residues in the CDR3. CDR1 is SGHNT, CDR2 YYREEE, per germline (reference sequence). Written as DNA, the CDR3 is TGTGCCAGCAGCTTGGGGGGCCCAGCGGATACGCAGTATTTT. It is translated as CASSLGGPADTQYF.

The chain joins TRBV27 to TRBJ2-2, with D perhaps TRBD2 (5 bases). CDR1 is MNHEY and CDR2 is SMNVEV in the germline V gene (reference sequence). This CDR3 contains 14 residues. V lost 2 bases and J lost 1, with 5 bases in between. CDR3 in DNA: TGTGCCAGCAGTTTAAGCGGGAACACCGGGGAGCTGTTTTTT. Amino acids: CASSLSGNTGELFF.

V usage is TRBV5-1 and J usage is TRBJ1-4; D call uncertain. Trimming left V 0 bases short and J 4 bases short, with 10 bases between. This CDR3 is 15 amino acids long. Germline V lookup: CDR1 SGHRS, CDR2 YFSETQ. DNA of the CDR3: TGCGCCAGCAGCTTGGAGAGTGGGAGTAATGAAAAACTGTTTTTT. It translates to CASSLESGSNEKLFF.

The chain links TRBV19 to TRBJ1-1, with 11 bases aligning to TRBD1. The V gene end was trimmed by 4 bases and the J gene end by 6 bases; junction bases not matched to a gene: 4. Germline V gene data show CDR1 as LNHDA and CDR2 as SQIVND (reference sequence). The length of the CDR3 is 14 residues. CDR3: CASSTGQGAAEAFF. CDR3 nucleotide sequence: TGTGCCAGTAGTACAGGACAGGGGGCGGCTGAAGCTTTCTTT.

The CDR3 nucleotides read TGCGCCAGCAGCTCCGGGACTCAACAAGAGACCCAGTACTTC. Encoded protein: CASSSGTQQETQYF. The chain is built from TRBV5-1 and TRBJ2-5; possible D gene TRBD2, 6 bases. The CDR3 runs 14 residues. Germline CDR1 reads SGHRS; CDR2 reads YFSETQ. V lost 3 bases and J lost 2, with 11 bases in between. The full variable domain, completed using reference TRBV5-1 and TRBJ2-5, is KAGVTQTPRYLIKTRGQQVTLSCSPISGHRSVSWYQQTPGQGLQFLFEYFSETQRNKGNFPGRFSGRQFSNSRSEMNVSTLELGDSALYLCASSSGTQQETQYFGPGTRLLVL.

V gene TRBV21-1 combines with J gene TRBJ1-4; the DNA was not compared with TRBD1, the D call given in the table. TRBV21-1 is shown as a pseudogene. CDR3 size: 14 residues. CDR3 loop: CASRGQTTNEKLFF. DNA for the CDR3: TGTGCCAGCAGGGGGCAGACAACTAATGAAAAACTGTTTTTT.

The V call is TRBV10-3, the J call TRBJ1-2, with 8 nucleotides matching TRBD1. This CDR3 is 13 amino acids long. From germline, CDR1 is ENHRY and CDR2 SYGVKD. Losses at the gene ends were 5 bases for V and 5 bases for J; bases not matched to a gene: 4. The CDR3 loop reads CAISQQGDYGYTF. The DNA for the CDR3 is TGTGCCATCAGTCAACAGGGGGATTATGGCTACACCTTC.

The genes are TRBV15 and TRBJ2-2; 8 nucleotides agree with TRBD1. With 6 bases clipped from V and 1 base from J, the junction kept 4 bases outside the gene matches. The CDR3 runs 15 residues. Germline CDR1 reads LNHNV; CDR2 reads YYDKDF (reference sequence). The CDR3 spells CATRQGARNTGELFF. The CDR3 region has the DNA TGTGCCACCAGGCAGGGGGCAAGGAACACCGGGGAGCTGTTTTTT.

The chain combines TRBV20-1 with TRBJ2-3; 11 bases are a match to TRBD2. V gave up 3 bases and J gave up 6 bases; unmatched junction bases: 2. The CDR3 covers 13 residues. The germline gives CDR1 DFQATT, CDR2 SNEGSKA (reference sequence). In nucleotides, the CDR3 is TGCAGTGCTAGTGCTAGCGGGAGGGATACGCAGTATTTT. This translates into CSASASGRDTQYF.

The chain employs TRBV5-4 and TRBJ2-2; unclear D gene. V dropped 0 bases and J dropped 7 bases, with 7 bases sitting between them. Germline V gene data show CDR1 as SGHNT and CDR2 as YYREEE (reference sequence). The CDR3 is made up of 13 amino acids. CDR3 bases: TGTGCCAGCAGCTTGGGGGCTCGCGGGGAGCTGTTTTTT. This encodes CASSLGARGELFF.

On this clone itself: The sample contains more than one DNA sequence encoding this CDR3. V gene TRBV19 combines with J gene TRBJ1-5; no reliable D call. In germline, CDR1 is LNHDA, CDR2 SQIVND (reference sequence). The CDR3 covers 15 residues. Deletions cut 1 base from V and 0 bases from J, with 7 bases between. Written as DNA, the CDR3 is TGTGCCAGTAGTATAGGGCAGGCTAGCAATCAGCCCCAGCATTTT. Its protein product is CASSIGQASNQPQHF.

V usage is TRBV7-6 and J usage is TRBJ2-1; the match to TRBD2 covers 12 bases. In germline, CDR1 is SGHVS, CDR2 FNYEAQ. Trimming removed 1 base from V and 4 bases from J; junction bases left unmatched: 5. This CDR3 region has 17 residues. The CDR3 reads CASSLVPSGGVYNEQFF. The DNA of the CDR3 is TGTGCCAGCAGCTTAGTGCCTAGCGGGGGGGTATACAATGAGCAGTTCTTC.

V usage is TRBV18 and J usage is TRBJ1-1; no clear D gene. Germline assignment: CDR1 KGHSH and CDR2 LQKENI. V was pared by 5 bases and J by 6 bases, with 25 bases between. This CDR3 has 17 residues. CDR3 sequence: CASSTMTAVGGKPEAFF. For the CDR3, the DNA is TGTGCCAGCTCAACCATGACTGCGGTGGGAGGGAAGCCTGAAGCTTTCTTT.

In regard to this clone: The junction departs from the called germline gene at one end, perhaps through a read error. The CDR3 sequence: CASSLSPGSTYNSPLHF. In DNA, the CDR3 is TGTGCCAGCAGTCTATCCCCCGGGAGTACCTATAATTCACCCCTCCACTTT. This chain uses TRBV27 with TRBJ1-6; D is undetermined. Germline loops: CDR1 MNHEY, CDR2 SMNVEV (reference sequence). This CDR3 contains 17 residues.

This clone showed up just once. This chain joins TRBV29-1 and TRBJ1-4, with D tentatively TRBD1 (5 bases). This CDR3 is 14 amino acids long. The V gene lost 6 bases and the J gene lost 3 bases, with 14 bases spanning the gap. Germline assignment: CDR1 SQVTM and CDR2 ANQGSEA. The CDR3 DNA follows: TGCAGCGTCGGAACAGGCGGCCCTAATGAAAAACTGTTTTTT. Encoded protein: CSVGTGGPNEKLFF.

This clone was seen just once. The chain employs TRBV28 and TRBJ2-2; 10 positions agree with TRBD2. The junction had 1 base not matched to a gene; V was cut back by 6 bases and J by 0 bases. The CDR3 totals 15 residues. CDR1 and CDR2 (germline): MDHEN, SYDVKM. CDR3 protein: CASRAGGANTGELFF. The CDR3 DNA sequence: TGTGCCAGCAGAGCGGGGGGGGCGAACACCGGGGAGCTGTTTTTT.

The chain employs TRBV7-2 and TRBJ2-5; possible D gene TRBD1, 5 bases. Trimming pared 7 bases from V and 3 bases from J, leaving 18 bases between. This CDR3 has 15 amino acids. The V gene's germline CDR1 is SGHTA and CDR2 FQGNSA. The CDR3: CASTRTGRAEETQYF. CDR3 coding DNA: TGTGCCAGCACCCGAACCGGCAGGGCTGAAGAGACCCAGTACTTC.

This rearrangement joins TRBV6-2 or TRBV6-3 to TRBJ2-1; TRBD2 might be the D (5 bases). The V and J ends lost 2 bases and 4 bases respectively, with 21 bases between them. Germline assignment: CDR1 MNHEY and CDR2 SVGEGT. The CDR3 spans 18 residues. The CDR3 coding sequence is TGTGCCAGCAGTTACCCCTCCACTAGAGCCCGACTTTACAATGAGCAGTTCTTC. Amino acid sequence: CASSYPSTRARLYNEQFF.

J is TRBJ2-7 and V is TRBV7-9; TRBD2 matches 8 bases. The length of the CDR3 is 15 residues. Germline V CDR1 and CDR2: SEHNR, FQNEAQ (reference sequence). The ends lost 3 bases at V and 7 bases at J; junction bases unmatched: 11. CDR3 sequence reads: CASSLPRGGAGEQYV. CDR3 coding DNA: TGTGCCAGCAGCTTGCCACGGGGGGGGGCGGGGGAGCAGTACGTC.

The genes are TRBV5-8 and TRBJ2-7; D call uncertain. The V gene's germline CDR1 is SGHTS and CDR2 YDEGEE. CDR3 length: 16 residues. Trimming stripped 2 bases from V and 4 bases from J, with 19 bases between. This chain's CDR3 is CASSFRSGPQKYEQYV. CDR3 DNA sequence: TGTGCCAGCAGCTTTAGATCAGGCCCACAAAAGTACGAGCAGTACGTC.

The rearrangement links TRBV6-5 to TRBJ2-2; D not certain. This CDR3 spans 15 amino acids. CDR1 is MNHEY and CDR2 is SVGAGI in the germline V gene. The V gene lost 0 bases and the J gene lost 4 bases, with 9 bases spanning the gap. The CDR3 DNA reads TGTGCCAGCAGTTACTCCGAGGTCGGCACCGGGGAGCTGTTTTTT. Protein: CASSYSEVGTGELFF.

The chain has TRBV28 and TRBJ1-6, with 8 bases fitting TRBD1. The CDR3 is 14 residues long. Germline CDR1 MDHEN, CDR2 SYDVKM. The J segment lost 10 bases and the V segment lost 6 bases, leaving 8 bases of the junction unmatched. The CDR3 loop reads CASSPGTGVSPLHF. For the CDR3, the DNA is TGTGCCAGCAGCCCCGGGACAGGAGTCTCACCCCTCCACTTT.

The V call is TRBV27, the J call TRBJ2-2, with D perhaps matching TRBD2 (6 bases). The CDR3 extends over 15 amino acids. The V gene lost 5 bases and the J gene lost 5 bases, with 15 bases spanning the gap. CDR1 is MNHEY and CDR2 is SMNVEV in the germline V gene (reference sequence). The CDR3 is CASSTYYAGTGELFF. Here the CDR3 DNA reads TGTGCCAGCAGTACATACTACGCGGGGACCGGGGAGCTGTTTTTT.

The genes are TRBV5-6 and TRBJ2-1, with D possibly TRBD2 on 6 matching bases. The CDR3 spans 13 residues. CDR1 is SGHDT and CDR2 is YYEEEE in the germline V gene. Trimming cost V 4 bases and J 9 bases, with 14 bases left between them. As DNA, the CDR3 is TGTGCCAGCAGCCAAACTAGCTTATCTGAGCAGTTCTTC. As protein: CASSQTSLSEQFF.

The CDR3 loop is CAISEGVADTQYF. The CDR3 nucleotides read TGTGCCATCAGTGAAGGGGTGGCAGATACGCAGTATTTT. This chain connects TRBV10-3 to TRBJ2-3, with a weak D call TRBD1 (5 bases). V shed 3 bases and J shed 4 bases, with 8 bases lying between them. Per germline, CDR1 ENHRY and CDR2 SYGVKD. The CDR3 consists of 13 residues.

V and J are TRBV19 and TRBJ2-2; 8 bases agree with TRBD1. V shed 5 bases and J 9 bases; nucleotides not matched to a gene: 14. From germline, CDR1 is LNHDA and CDR2 SQIVND (reference sequence). The CDR3 has 16 residues. The CDR3 DNA sequence: TGTGCCAGTAGTCTTAGGACAGGGATGGTTGTCCGGGAGCTGTTTTTT. Protein product: CASSLRTGMVVRELFF.

This chain uses TRBV30 with TRBJ1-6; no reliable D call. The ends were cut back, 1 base at V and 7 bases at J, with 11 bases in the middle. The length of the CDR3 is 14 residues. In germline, CDR1 is GTSNPN, CDR2 SVGIG (reference sequence). DNA of the CDR3: TGTGCCTGGAGTGGAGGAATGAGGAATTCACCCCTCCACTTT. It translates to CAWSGGMRNSPLHF.

This clone came up a few times. The CDR3: CASSSSRDRDSNTGELFF. CDR3 coding DNA: TGTGCCAGCTCATCGTCCCGGGACAGGGACTCGAACACCGGGGAGCTGTTTTTT. The J gene is TRBJ2-2, the V gene TRBV18, with 9 bases aligning to TRBD1. Germline CDR1 is KGHSH and CDR2 is LQKENI. J lost 0 bases, V lost 5 bases, and 10 bases had no gene match. CDR3 length: 18 amino acids.

V usage is TRBV3-1 (or the pseudogene TRBV3-2) and J usage is TRBJ1-2; 8 bases line up with TRBD1. This CDR3 has 14 amino acids. With V trimmed by 5 bases and J by 4 bases, 6 bases remained unmatched. Germline V CDR1 and CDR2: LGHDT, YNNKEL (reference sequence). The CDR3, as DNA: TGTGCCAGCAGCACGACGGACAGGGTCTATGGCTACACCTTC. It is translated as CASSTTDRVYGYTF.

CDR3 protein: CASSKGGTANTGELFF. The CDR3, as DNA: TGTGCCAGTAGTAAGGGGGGGACGGCGAACACCGGGGAGCTGTTTTTT. The gene calls are TRBV19 and TRBJ2-2; possibly TRBD2 for D (7 bases). Germline V CDR1 and CDR2: LNHDA, SQIVND (reference sequence). V was trimmed by 4 bases and J by 0 bases, leaving 12 bases between them. The CDR3 runs to 16 residues.